This T cell receptor (beta chain) appears in the sequencing data of a study of Ad26.COV2.S vaccination and SARS-CoV-2 variants. Turning to the study itself: Sample donor was a member of the COV1001 Ad26.COV2.S trial arm. The study gave Ad26.COV2.S intramuscularly, once or twice 56 days apart. The study's findings and limits: Vaccine recipients surpassed placebo recipients in spike-specific TCR breadth.

Profiled with immunoSEQ multiplex PCR; TCRdb holds only in-frame clones, not every one. The table lists about 260,000 clones, 70% to 90% of them singletons. This sample's treatment: approximately 18 received Ad26.COV2.S at low or high dose, single or two shots; about 5 received placebo; per-sample allocation not given. Material that was analyzed had been drawn on day 63 after the first vaccine or placebo injection. Vaccination employed an Ad26 vector expressing the Wuhan-strain SARS-CoV-2 spike. The germline V gene encodes CDR1 MNHEY and CDR2 SVGEGT. The CDR3 extends over 13 amino acids. V was trimmed by 6 bases and J by 7 bases, leaving 16 bases between them. A note on this clone: The antigen remains unidentified.

Sample: peripheral blood, taken in a trial of Ad26.COV2.S vaccine versus placebo. This clonotype originated in a person aged 18-60 years who received the Ad26.COV2.S COVID-19 vaccine or a placebo. The chain uses TRBV6-2 or TRBV6-3 and TRBJ2-7, with D tentatively TRBD1 (6 bases). The CDR3: CASSRTGNREQYV. The DNA of the CDR3 is TGTGCCAGCAGCCGAACAGGGAATAGGGAGCAGTACGTC.